This TCR beta chain was captured in a study of cytomegalovirus exposure and HLA in healthy donors. A remark on this clone: What it binds is not known.

General observations from the study: Among donors in an Asian-associated ancestry cluster, a later analysis reportedly found fewer N-insertions than the roughly 650-donor mean.

The donors (healthy individuals) were bone marrow donors. The PCR made use of 60 Vbeta and 13 Jbeta primers. The table came from immunoSEQ multiplex PCR; TCRdb's copy has only in-frame clones and leaves some out. The sample yields 110,000 to 150,000 clones, about 70% seen once. This CDR3 has 15 amino acids. Germline V gives CDR1 LNHDA, CDR2 SQIVND (reference sequence). V lost 4 bases and J 6 bases, leaving 17 bases between the germline ends. The rearrangement links TRBV19 to TRBJ2-3; maybe TRBD1 (7 bases). Material for sequencing was PBMCs. The clonotype originates from a man between 60 and 70 years old in good health and CMV-seronegative. The DNA for the CDR3 is TGTGCCAGTAGTAAGAGGGCGGAGGGGGCGGATACGCAGTATTTT. Its protein product is CASSKRAEGADTQYF.